This TCR beta chain was found in a study of blood T cells in healthy people across ages. Germline CDR1 reads SGHDT; CDR2 reads YYEEEE. V dropped 0 bases and J dropped 8 bases, with 11 bases sitting between them. This CDR3 contains 13 residues. Donors gave around 9.3 milliliters of peripheral blood apiece. Findings of the study overall: Strong correlation existed between TCR beta diversity and naive T cell percentage.

Sample-barcoded 5' priming and a J-beta primer mix drove a second PCR of about 7 to 12 cycles. CDR3-containing paired-end reads numbering at least 2.5 million came from each sample. Each CDR3 protein gets one entry after TCRdb re-called the 5' RACE reads with MiXCR. Here the sample spans about 1.1 million distinct CDR3 sequences, around two fifths being singletons. This clonotype showed up just a few times. Its antigen remains unknown. The origin of this receptor is a young man in good health. The genes are TRBV5-6 and TRBJ1-1; no definite D call. Sequenced sample: blood. In DNA form, the CDR3 reads TGTGCCAGCAGCTTGGTGGATTCCACCGAAGCTTTCTTT. It translates to CASSLVDSTEAFF.